This TCR beta chain was identified in a study of T cell repertoires in aging, cancer and after chemotherapy. Study findings and constraints: Immunological memory after chemotherapy cannot be judged from the repertoire data.

Amplification of TCR beta used genomic DNA extracted from peripheral blood. V lost 6 bases to trimming and J lost 0 bases, with 5 bases between them. The CDR3 sequence is 12 residues long. Multiplex touch-down PCR with TRB-A/B primers amplified rearranged V-D-J TRB sequences. TCRdb fed the multiplex PCR reads into MiXCR, producing one record per CDR3 protein. The table records some 5,000 distinct CDR3 sequences, around 21% of them present only once. A word on this clonotype: Its specificity is not known.

The clonotype originates from a human donor with a blood cancer. V gene TRBV12-3 or TRBV12-4 combines with J gene TRBJ2-5; D unclear. The specimen was blood. CDR3 bases: TGTGCCAGCAGACAGAACCAAGAGACCCAGTACTTC. The encoded protein is CASRQNQETQYF.